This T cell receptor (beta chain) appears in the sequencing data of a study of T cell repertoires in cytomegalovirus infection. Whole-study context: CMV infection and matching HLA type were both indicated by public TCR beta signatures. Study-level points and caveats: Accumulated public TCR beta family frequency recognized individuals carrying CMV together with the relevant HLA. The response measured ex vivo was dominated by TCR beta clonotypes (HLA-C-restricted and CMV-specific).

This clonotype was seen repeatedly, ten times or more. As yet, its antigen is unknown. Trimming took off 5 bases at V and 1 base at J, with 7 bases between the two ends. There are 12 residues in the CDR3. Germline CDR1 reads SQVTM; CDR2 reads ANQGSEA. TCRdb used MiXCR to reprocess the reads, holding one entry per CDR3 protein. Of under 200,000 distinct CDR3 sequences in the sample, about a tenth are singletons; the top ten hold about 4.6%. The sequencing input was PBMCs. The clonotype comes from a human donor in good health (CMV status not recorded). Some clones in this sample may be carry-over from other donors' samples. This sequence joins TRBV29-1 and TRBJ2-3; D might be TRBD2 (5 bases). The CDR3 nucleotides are TGCAGCGTTTTGCGGGGCACAGATACGCAGTATTTT. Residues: CSVLRGTDTQYF.